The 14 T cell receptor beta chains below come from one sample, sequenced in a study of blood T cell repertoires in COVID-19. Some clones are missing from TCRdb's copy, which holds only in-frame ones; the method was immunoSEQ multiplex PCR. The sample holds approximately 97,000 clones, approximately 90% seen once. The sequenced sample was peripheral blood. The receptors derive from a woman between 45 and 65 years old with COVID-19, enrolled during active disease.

For the CDR3, the DNA is TGCGCCAGCAGCATAGGACAGGGAGGGGATACGCAGTATTTT. This gives the protein CASSIGQGGDTQYF. This rearrangement joins TRBV5-1 to TRBJ2-3, with D possibly being TRBD1 (8 bases). V was clipped by 4 bases and J by 6 bases, with 15 bases between them. The length of the CDR3 is 14 residues. Germline CDR1 and CDR2: SGHRS and YFSETQ.

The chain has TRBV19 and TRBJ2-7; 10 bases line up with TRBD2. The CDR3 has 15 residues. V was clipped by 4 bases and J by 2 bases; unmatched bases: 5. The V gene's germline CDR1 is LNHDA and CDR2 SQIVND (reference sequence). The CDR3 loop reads CASSRWSGGAYEQYF. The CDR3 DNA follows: TGTGCCAGTAGTAGATGGAGCGGGGGGGCCTACGAGCAGTACTTC.

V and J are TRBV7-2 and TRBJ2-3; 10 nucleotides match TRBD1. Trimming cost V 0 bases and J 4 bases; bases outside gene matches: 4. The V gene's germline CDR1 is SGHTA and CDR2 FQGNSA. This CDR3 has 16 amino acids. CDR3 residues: CASSLAGQGFSDTQYF. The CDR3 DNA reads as TGTGCCAGCAGCTTAGCGGGACAGGGGTTTTCAGATACGCAGTATTTT. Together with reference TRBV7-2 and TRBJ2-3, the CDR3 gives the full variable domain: GAGVSQSPSNKVTEKGKDVELRCDPISGHTALYWYRQSLGQGLEFLIYFQGNSAPDKSGLPSDRFSAERTGGSVSTLTIQRTQQEDSAVYLCASSLAGQGFSDTQYFGPGTRLTVL.

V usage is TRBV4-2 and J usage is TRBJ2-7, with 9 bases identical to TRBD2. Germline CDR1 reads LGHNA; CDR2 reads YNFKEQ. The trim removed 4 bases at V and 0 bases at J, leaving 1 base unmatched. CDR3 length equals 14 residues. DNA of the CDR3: TGTGCCAGCAGCCCGGGACTAGCCTCCTACGAGCAGTACTTC. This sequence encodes CASSPGLASYEQYF.

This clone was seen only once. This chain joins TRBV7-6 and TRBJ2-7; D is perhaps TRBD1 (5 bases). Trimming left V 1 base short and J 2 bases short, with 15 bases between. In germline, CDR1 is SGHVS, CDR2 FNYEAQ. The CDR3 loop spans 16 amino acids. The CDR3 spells CASSLDQVTGTYEQYF. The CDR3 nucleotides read TGTGCCAGCAGCTTAGATCAAGTCACAGGCACCTACGAGCAGTACTTC.

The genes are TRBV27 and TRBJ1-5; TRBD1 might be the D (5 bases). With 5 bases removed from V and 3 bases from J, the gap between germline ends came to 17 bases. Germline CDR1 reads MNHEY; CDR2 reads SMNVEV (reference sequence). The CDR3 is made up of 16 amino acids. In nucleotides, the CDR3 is TGTGCCAGCAGTCTCTCTGGGAGGGGAATCAATCAGCCCCAGCATTTT. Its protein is CASSLSGRGINQPQHF.

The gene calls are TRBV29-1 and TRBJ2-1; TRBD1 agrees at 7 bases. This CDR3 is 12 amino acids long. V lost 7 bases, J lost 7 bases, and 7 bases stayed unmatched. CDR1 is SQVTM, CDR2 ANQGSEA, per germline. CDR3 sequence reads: CSAWTGRNEQFF. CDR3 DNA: TGCAGCGCCTGGACAGGAAGGAATGAGCAGTTCTTC.

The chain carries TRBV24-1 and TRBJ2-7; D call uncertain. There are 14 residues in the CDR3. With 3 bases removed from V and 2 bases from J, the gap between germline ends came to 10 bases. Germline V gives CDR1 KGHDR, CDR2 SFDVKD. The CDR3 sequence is CATSDGRLPYEQYF. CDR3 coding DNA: TGTGCCACCAGTGATGGCAGACTTCCCTACGAGCAGTACTTC.

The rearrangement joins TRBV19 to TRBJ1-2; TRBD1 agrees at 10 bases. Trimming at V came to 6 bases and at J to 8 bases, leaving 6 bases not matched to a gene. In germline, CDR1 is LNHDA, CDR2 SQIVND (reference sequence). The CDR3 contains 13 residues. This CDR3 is CASSLTGGIGYTF. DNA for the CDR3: TGTGCCAGTAGCCTGACAGGGGGCATCGGCTACACCTTC.

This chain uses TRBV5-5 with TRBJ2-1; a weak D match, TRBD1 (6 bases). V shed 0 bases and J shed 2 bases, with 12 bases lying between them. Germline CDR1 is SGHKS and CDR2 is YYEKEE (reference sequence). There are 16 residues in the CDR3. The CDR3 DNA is TGTGCCAGCAGCTTGGAGGGGGTGACAACCTACAATGAGCAGTTCTTC. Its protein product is CASSLEGVTTYNEQFF.

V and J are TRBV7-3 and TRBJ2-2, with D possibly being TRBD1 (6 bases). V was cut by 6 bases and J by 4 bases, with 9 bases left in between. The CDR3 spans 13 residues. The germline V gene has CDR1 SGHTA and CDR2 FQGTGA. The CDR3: CASRLQGTGELFF. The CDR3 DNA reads TGTGCCAGCAGGTTACAGGGCACCGGGGAGCTGTTTTTT.

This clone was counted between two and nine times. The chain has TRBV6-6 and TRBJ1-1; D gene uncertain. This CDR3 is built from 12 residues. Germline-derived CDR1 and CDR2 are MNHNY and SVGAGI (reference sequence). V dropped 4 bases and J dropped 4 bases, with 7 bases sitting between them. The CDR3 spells CASSSRITEAFF. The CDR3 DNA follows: TGTGCCAGCAGTTCCAGAATCACTGAAGCTTTCTTT.

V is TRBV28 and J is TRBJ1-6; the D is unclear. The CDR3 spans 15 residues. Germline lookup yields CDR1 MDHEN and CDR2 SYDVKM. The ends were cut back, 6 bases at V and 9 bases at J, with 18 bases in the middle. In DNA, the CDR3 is TGTGCCAGCAGGGAAAGCAGAGGGTCTGGTTCACCCCTCCACTTT. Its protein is CASRESRGSGSPLHF. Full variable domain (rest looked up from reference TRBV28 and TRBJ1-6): DVKVTQSSRYLVKRTGEKVFLECVQDMDHENMFWYRQDPGLGLRLIYFSYDVKMKEKGDIPEGYSVSREKKERFSLILESASTNQTSMYLCASRESRGSGSPLHFGNGTRLTVT.

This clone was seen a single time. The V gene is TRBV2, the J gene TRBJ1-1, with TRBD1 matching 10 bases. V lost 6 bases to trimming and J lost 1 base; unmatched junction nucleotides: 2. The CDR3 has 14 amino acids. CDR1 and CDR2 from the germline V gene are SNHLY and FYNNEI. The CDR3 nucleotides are TGTGCCAGCAGCGGACAGGGGGGGAACACTGAAGCTTTCTTT. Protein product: CASSGQGGNTEAFF.